This T cell receptor beta chain originates from a study of blood T cells in healthy people across ages. A sample-barcoded 5' primer and a J-beta primer mix were used in a second PCR of roughly 6 to 11 cycles. A single record per CDR3 protein comes from TCRdb applying MiXCR to the 5' RACE reads. In the table there are 700,000 or so distinct CDR3 sequences, 22% of which are singletons. Sequenced sample: blood. The sequence derives from a man between 65 and 85 years old in good health.

CDR3 in amino acids: CASSYLWAAGSYNEQFF. As DNA, the CDR3 is TGTGCCAGCAGTTACCTATGGGCGGCCGGCTCCTACAATGAGCAGTTCTTC. The gene calls are TRBV6-5 and TRBJ2-1; no reliable D call. The CDR3 has 17 amino acids. Trimming removed 2 bases from V and 0 bases from J, with 14 bases in between. CDR1 and CDR2 (germline): MNHEY, SVGAGI.